The 8 T cell receptor beta chains presented below share a single source sample, sequenced in a study of cytomegalovirus exposure and HLA in healthy donors (dated by TCRdb to about 2017). Libraries were built with the immunoSEQ multiplex PCR assay. For the multiplex PCR, a mixture combining 60 forward primers for TCR Vbeta segments and 13 reverse primers for TCR Jbeta segments was used. TCRdb's version of the immuneACCESS table is confined to in-frame rearrangements and falls short of the full clone set. An unresolved V gene accounts for under half of the shortfall where checked; the remainder is of unknown origin. Present in this sample are some 180,000 clones, 65% to 90% of which were seen just once. Over 2% of the sample is taken by the ten largest. Sequences were obtained from PBMCs. These receptors were collected from a male donor in good health and CMV-seronegative.

The CDR3 is CASSIRGPHQPQHF. CDR3 DNA sequence: TGTGCCAGTAGTATCAGGGGGCCCCATCAGCCCCAGCATTTT. J is TRBJ1-5 and V is TRBV19; 8 nucleotides match TRBD1. J lost 5 bases, V lost 3 bases, and 3 bases had no gene match. Germline V gives CDR1 LNHDA, CDR2 SQIVND (reference sequence). The CDR3 spans 14 residues. The variable domain in full, completed from reference TRBV19 and TRBJ1-5, reads DGGITQSPKYLFRKEGQNVTLSCEQNLNHDAMYWYRQDPGQGLRLIYYSQIVNDFQKGDIAEGYSVSREKKESFPLTVTSAQKNPTAFYLCASSIRGPHQPQHFGDGTRLSIL.

This sequence joins TRBV9 and TRBJ1-2; a weak D match, TRBD1 (6 bases). The germline gives CDR1 SGDLS, CDR2 YYNGEE. The CDR3 contains 13 residues. Trimming removed 7 bases at V and 6 bases at J, with 16 bases between. CDR3: CASRGGPGDGYTF. The CDR3 nucleotides are TGTGCCAGCCGGGGAGGGCCAGGGGATGGCTACACCTTC. The variable domain in full, with the rest retrieved from reference TRBV9 and TRBJ1-2, is DSGVTQTPKHLITATGQRVTLRCSPRSGDLSVYWYQQSLDQGLQFLIQYYNGEERAKGNILERFSAQQFPDLHSELNLSSLELGDSALYFCASRGGPGDGYTFGSGTRLTVV.

The chain carries TRBV6-5 and TRBJ1-2; D is possibly TRBD1 (6 bases). There are 14 residues in the CDR3. Between the trimmed V and J ends, which lost 0 bases and 8 bases, there was a span of 13 bases. Germline V gene sequence: CDR1 MNHEY, CDR2 SVGAGI. The CDR3 reads CASSYSTGSRGYTF. In DNA, the CDR3 is TGTGCCAGCAGTTACTCTACAGGGAGTAGGGGCTACACCTTC.

The chain recombines TRBV13 with TRBJ1-6, with a possible D match to TRBD1 (5 bases). The germline V gene encodes CDR1 PRHDT and CDR2 FYEKMQ (reference sequence). Trimming shortened V by 0 bases and J by 6 bases, and 9 bases separated the two germline ends. The CDR3 has 15 residues. CDR3 region: CASSLGRGGNSPLHF. The CDR3 DNA reads as TGTGCCAGCAGCTTAGGTAGGGGTGGTAATTCACCCCTCCACTTT.

The rearrangement links TRBV27 to TRBJ2-7; the D gene is possibly TRBD1 (6 bases). This CDR3 region has 14 residues. V was trimmed by 6 bases and J by 4 bases, leaving 16 bases between them. Germline V gene data show CDR1 as MNHEY and CDR2 as SMNVEV (reference sequence). Written as DNA, the CDR3 is TGTGCCAGCAGGGTAACAGGGAAGAGGTACGAGCAGTACTTC. This sequence encodes CASRVTGKRYEQYF.

V is TRBV7-8 and J is TRBJ1-4, with 7 bases that match TRBD1. The CDR3 is made up of 15 amino acids. The V and J ends lost 3 bases and 6 bases, in that order; junction bases with no gene match: 7. Looked up from germline, CDR1 is SGHVS and CDR2 is FQNEAQ. This chain's CDR3 is CASSFSRGGDEKLFF. The CDR3 nucleotides read TGTGCCAGCAGCTTTAGCCGAGGGGGCGATGAAAAACTGTTTTTT.

The V and J genes are TRBV5-6 and TRBJ2-7, with 8 bases lining up with TRBD1. The V and J ends lost 0 bases and 3 bases, in that order; junction bases with no gene match: 5. The CDR3 contains 15 residues. Looked up from germline, CDR1 is SGHDT and CDR2 is YYEEEE. The CDR3 loop is CASSLGTGNFYEQYF. DNA of the CDR3: TGTGCCAGCAGCTTGGGGACAGGGAACTTCTACGAGCAGTACTTC.

Details on this clone: The junction departs from the called germline gene at one end, perhaps through a read error. The genes are TRBV7-9 and TRBJ1-2, with D maybe TRBD1 (6 bases). The length of the CDR3 is 16 residues. Germline CDR1 reads SEHNR; CDR2 reads FQNEAQ (reference sequence). CDR3 in amino acids: CSSSLGGGGENYGYTF. The CDR3 DNA reads TGTTCCAGCAGCTTAGGTGGGGGGGGCGAAAACTATGGCTACACCTTC.